The sequence of this T cell receptor beta chain was determined in a study of blood T cell repertoires in COVID-19. Repertoires were generated with immunoSEQ multiplex PCR, while TCRdb's copy carries only in-frame clones and drops some. The sample has about 290,000 clones, 86% seen once. This receptor was identified in a woman aged 25 to 39 with active or convalescent COVID-19. Material: peripheral blood.

This CDR3 is CASSLQVGDTQYF. CDR3 nucleotide sequence: TGTGCCAGCAGTTTACAGGTTGGGGATACGCAGTATTTT. The chain links TRBV12-3 or TRBV12-4 to TRBJ2-3; unclear D gene. CDR3 size: 13 residues. V was trimmed by 2 bases and J by 6 bases, leaving 9 bases between them.